This entry lists 7 T cell receptor beta chains sequenced from one sample in a study of Siglec-9 on CD8 T cells in melanoma. The data were produced by immunoSEQ multiplex PCR, yet TCRdb's version contains in-frame clones alone and is incomplete. The data contain some 37,000 clones, 80% to 85% of them seen just once; the ten biggest clones take up more than 1.5%. Sample: Siglec-9- CD8+ T cells sorted from blood. The receptor set was obtained from a human donor in good health.

The chain employs TRBV7-2 and TRBJ1-1, with D uncertain. The V gene lost 0 bases and the J gene lost 0 bases, with 11 bases spanning the gap. CDR1 is SGHTA, CDR2 FQGNSA, per germline. This CDR3 region has 16 residues. CDR3: CASSLAQRRVNTEAFF. The CDR3 nucleotides are TGTGCCAGCAGCTTAGCCCAGCGGAGGGTGAACACTGAAGCTTTCTTT. Supplemented by reference TRBV7-2 and TRBJ1-1, the full variable domain reads GAGVSQSPSNKVTEKGKDVELRCDPISGHTALYWYRQSLGQGLEFLIYFQGNSAPDKSGLPSDRFSAERTGGSVSTLTIQRTQQEDSAVYLCASSLAQRRVNTEAFFGQGTRLTVV.

The rearrangement links TRBV4-1 to TRBJ1-2, with a tentative D call TRBD1 (5 bases). Germline V CDR1 and CDR2: MGHRA, YSYEKL. The CDR3 length is 14 residues. Trimming pared 0 bases from V and 7 bases from J, leaving 12 bases between. The CDR3 region has the DNA TGCGCCAGCAGCCAAGAATCACAGGCGGGTGGCTACACCTTC. Its protein product is CASSQESQAGGYTF.

The chain recombines TRBV4-1 with TRBJ2-1; no clear D gene. CDR1 is MGHRA and CDR2 is YSYEKL in the germline V gene. Trimming took 1 base from V and 9 from J, leaving 4 bases between them. This CDR3 spans 11 amino acids. CDR3 coding DNA: TGCGCCAGCAGCCAAGGGATTGAGCAGTTCTTC. Its translation: CASSQGIEQFF.

The genes are TRBV5-5 and TRBJ1-4; D gene uncertain. V shed 0 bases and J shed 3 bases, with 6 bases lying between them. CDR3 length: 14 residues. Looked up from germline, CDR1 is SGHKS and CDR2 is YYEKEE (reference sequence). This CDR3 reads CASSLGWANEKLFF. CDR3 bases: TGTGCCAGCAGCTTGGGATGGGCTAATGAAAAACTGTTTTTT.

The rearrangement links TRBV28 to TRBJ2-3, with D possibly being TRBD2 (5 bases). Germline V gene lookup returns CDR1 MDHEN and CDR2 SYDVKM. The length of the CDR3 is 16 residues. Trimming cost V 3 bases and J 0 bases, with 13 bases left between them. In DNA, the CDR3 is TGTGCCAGCAGTTTCGGACTGGGAATGAGCACAGATACGCAGTATTTT. It specifies CASSFGLGMSTDTQYF.

The chain links TRBV27 to TRBJ2-2; no clear D gene. The CDR3 has 14 amino acids. The V end lost 0 bases, the J end lost 1 base, and 3 bases lay between the germline ends. Germline loops: CDR1 MNHEY, CDR2 SMNVEV (reference sequence). The chain's CDR3 is CASSLSGNTGELFF. CDR3 in DNA: TGTGCCAGCAGTTTATCGGGGAACACCGGGGAGCTGTTTTTT.

The table lists this clone with a count of one. The J gene is TRBJ2-2, the V gene TRBV4-2; no clear D gene. In germline, CDR1 is LGHNA, CDR2 YNFKEQ. The V end lost 0 bases, the J end lost 7 bases, and 6 bases lay between the germline ends. This CDR3 has 13 amino acids. The CDR3 DNA reads as TGTGCCAGCAGCCAAGATTACGGCGGGGAGCTGTTTTTT. Translating gives CASSQDYGGELFF.